This T cell receptor beta chain is from a study of cytomegalovirus exposure and HLA in healthy donors. The overall study: An analysis done earlier identified about 100 million unique TCR beta sequences from 150 million to 200 million T cells. General study results and limits: The authors listed 150 to 200 TCR beta chains as cytomegalovirus-associated.

Amplification used 60 Vbeta primers and 13 Jbeta primers. The method was immunoSEQ multiplex PCR; TCRdb's version includes in-frame clones alone and lacks a portion of them. The sample lists 55,000 to 80,000 clones, roughly 75% occurring once. A remark on this clone: No antigen is known for it.

Germline CDR1 reads SGDLS; CDR2 reads YYNGEE. Between the trimmed V and J ends, which lost 4 bases and 6 bases, there was a span of 12 bases. CDR3 length: 13 residues. This TCR derives from a woman aged 25 to 39 in good health and CMV-seropositive. Sequenced: PBMCs. The chain links TRBV9 to TRBJ2-3; no clear D. The chain's CDR3 is CASSITVGDTQYF. As DNA, the CDR3 is TGTGCCAGCAGCATCACGGTCGGGGATACGCAGTATTTT.